This T cell receptor beta chain was sequenced during a study of OX40 agonist ivuxolimab in advanced cancers. As for the study in general: Dosing consisted of intravenous ivuxolimab at 0.01 to 10 mg/kg every 2 weeks. Study observations and caveats: The study observed clonal expansion of CD4+ and CD8+ blood T cells by week 6 at 0.1 to 3.0 mg/kg. Specificity for antigen went undetermined in the expanded peripheral T cells.

Comment on this clone: Its matching antigen is unknown.

Profiling relied on immunoSEQ multiplex PCR, and the TCRdb table lists in-frame clones only, not all of them. Altogether tens of thousands of clones are present, under 75% being singletons, with the ten largest covering roughly 20%. V was trimmed by 5 bases and J by 3 bases, leaving 17 bases between them. The germline CDR1 and CDR2 sequences are SGHVS and FNYEAQ. This CDR3 has 15 residues. The rearrangement links TRBV7-6 to TRBJ2-7, with D possibly matching TRBD2 (6 bases). This receptor was taken from an adult with an advanced solid tumor such as melanoma, head and neck, liver or kidney cancer. The sample here was CD4+ or CD8+ T cells sorted from blood, taken in a trial of the OX40 agonist ivuxolimab. Here the CDR3 reads CASSIMAGSNYEQYF. CDR3 nucleotide sequence: TGTGCCAGCAGCATTATGGCGGGGAGCAACTACGAGCAGTACTTC.